The rows below give T cell receptor beta chains drawn from one sample of a study of cytomegalovirus exposure and HLA in healthy donors. The repertoire was sequenced with immunoSEQ multiplex PCR; TCRdb's copy has only in-frame clones and lacks some. Of 100,000 or so clones in the sample, around 79% were seen once. The sample was PBMCs. All receptors derive from a middle-aged woman in good health and CMV-seronegative. CDR3s include the opening cysteine and the closing phenylalanine or tryptophan. Each record gives: J gene, clone size, V gene, D gene, CDR3 protein, CDR3 DNA. D genes are given only for firm matches. Clone size is not always given. Where it is, it says once, few, many or a class for expanded clones.

>TRBJ2-7|-|TRBV9|TRBD1
CASRGDRGPYEQYF
TGTGCCAGCAGAGGGGACAGGGGCCCCTACGAGCAGTACTTC
>TRBJ1-6|-|TRBV2|TRBD1
CASSLDRANNSPLHF
TGTGCCAGCAGTTTGGACAGGGCTAATAATTCACCCCTCCACTTT
>TRBJ2-1|-|TRBV19|TRBD2
CASSTGTSGIWVEQFF
TGTGCCAGTAGTACCGGGACTAGCGGGATATGGGTTGAGCAGTTCTTC
>TRBJ1-3|-|TRBV2|-
CASSERSSGNTIYF
TGTGCCAGCAGTGAGCGAAGCTCTGGAAACACCATATATTTT
>TRBJ2-7|once|TRBV2|TRBD1
CASSEYRGLAYEQYF
TGTGCCAGCAGTGAATACAGGGGGCTTGCCTACGAGCAGTACTTC
>TRBJ2-6|-|TRBV5-1|-
CASSLRVFREGSGANVLTF
TGCGCCAGCAGCTTGAGGGTTTTCAGGGAAGGATCTGGGGCCAACGTCCTGACTTTC
>TRBJ1-1|-|TRBV6-5|-
CASSRSVGNTEAFF
TGTGCCAGCAGTCGATCGGTCGGTAACACTGAAGCTTTCTTT
>TRBJ2-2|-|TRBV5-1|-
CASGGAIGELFF
TGCGCCAGCGGGGGCGCGATCGGGGAGCTGTTTTTT
>TRBJ2-5|-|TRBV2|TRBD1
CASGTGLEETQYF
TGTGCCAGCGGGACAGGGCTTGAAGAGACCCAGTACTTC
>TRBJ2-7|once|TRBV27|TRBD2
CASSLFPPRTSGSYEQYF
TGTGCCAGCAGTTTATTTCCCCCGCGGACTAGCGGATCCTACGAGCAGTACTTC
>TRBJ2-7|few|TRBV7-9|-
CASSLAGGPSYEQYF
TGTGCCAGCAGCTTAGCGGGGGGTCCCTCCTACGAGCAGTACTTC
>TRBJ2-7|-|TRBV14|-
CASSQGGGRGYEQYF
TGTGCCAGCAGCCAAGGAGGGGGTAGGGGCTACGAGCAGTACTTC
>TRBJ2-1|-|TRBV6-1|-
CASSDVMSGRYNEQFF
TGTGCCAGCAGTGATGTCATGAGCGGGCGGTACAATGAGCAGTTCTTC
>TRBJ1-1|-|TRBV28|TRBD1
CASTGTVNTEAFF
TGTGCCAGCACCGGGACAGTGAACACTGAAGCTTTCTTT
>TRBJ2-3|-|TRBV2|TRBD1
CASGWDSARRTDTQYF
TGTGCCAGCGGATGGGACAGTGCTCGTCGCACAGATACGCAGTATTTT
>TRBJ2-1|-|TRBV7-9|TRBD2
CASSPRLLAGVGDEQFF
TGTGCCAGCAGCCCGAGACTCCTAGCGGGAGTGGGCGATGAGCAGTTCTTC
>TRBJ1-2|-|TRBV2|-
CASSLDLYGYTF
TGTGCCAGCAGTTTAGACTTGTATGGCTACACCTTC
>TRBJ2-7|-|TRBV7-2|-
CASSLGGSQYEQYF
TGTGCCAGCAGCTTAGGCGGTTCTCAATACGAGCAGTACTTC
>TRBJ2-3|few|TRBV13|-
CASSFRGTDTQYF
TGTGCCAGCAGCTTCCGAGGCACAGATACGCAGTATTTT
>TRBJ2-2|-|TRBV5-1|TRBD2
CASTLESAGGLTGELFF
TGCGCCAGCACCCTGGAATCGGCGGGGGGGCTCACCGGGGAGCTGTTTTTT
>TRBJ2-7|few|TRBV6-1|TRBD2
CASSETLSLAGDDEQYF
TGTGCCAGCAGTGAAACTCTATCACTAGCGGGAGACGACGAGCAGTACTTC
>TRBJ1-2|few|TRBV15|-
CATSRSASRVPGYTF
TGTGCCACCAGCAGATCTGCGAGCAGGGTACCCGGCTACACCTTC
>TRBJ1-1|once|TRBV29-1|-
CSVTEGAEAFF
TGCAGCGTCACCGAGGGGGCTGAAGCTTTCTTT
>TRBJ1-1|few|TRBV6-1|TRBD1
CASETGGTEAFF
TGTGCCAGCGAGACAGGGGGCACTGAAGCTTTCTTT
>TRBJ1-5|-|TRBV30|-
CAWSIQGGQPQHF
TGTGCCTGGAGTATACAGGGCGGCCAGCCCCAGCATTTT
>TRBJ2-3|-|TRBV7-3|TRBD2
CASSSRLAGATDTQYF
TGTGCCAGCAGCTCCCGACTAGCGGGGGCCACAGATACGCAGTATTTT
>TRBJ2-7|-|TRBV7-9|-
CASSLAIELSYEQYF
TGTGCCAGCAGCTTAGCGATCGAGCTCTCCTACGAGCAGTACTTC
>TRBJ1-3|-|TRBV5-8|-
CASSLMRRSSGNTIYF
TGTGCCAGCAGCTTGATGAGGCGGAGCTCTGGAAACACCATATATTTT
>TRBJ2-2|-|TRBV5-1|TRBD2
CASSLVAGGTGELFF
TGCGCCAGCAGCTTGGTTGCGGGAGGGACCGGGGAGCTGTTTTTT
>TRBJ2-4|-|TRBV28|-
CASSFFAARKGKNIQYF
TGTGCCAGCAGTTTTTTCGCGGCTAGGAAAGGCAAAAACATTCAGTACTTC
>TRBJ1-2|few|TRBV19|TRBD1
CASSTGTGRSGYTF
TGTGCCAGTAGTACCGGGACAGGGCGTTCTGGCTACACCTTC
>TRBJ1-1|few|TRBV10-1|-
CASRWGPNTEAFF
TGCGCCAGCAGGTGGGGCCCGAACACTGAAGCTTTCTTT
>TRBJ1-3|-|TRBV18|TRBD1
CASSPGTGQITGNTIYF
TGTGCCAGCTCACCTGGGACAGGGCAAATTACGGGGAACACCATATATTTT
>TRBJ1-1|-|TRBV7-9|-
CSSSREPREAFF
TGTTCCAGCAGCCGGGAGCCTCGTGAAGCTTTCTTT
>TRBJ1-2|-|TRBV29-1|TRBD1
CSVGPEGQNYGYTF
TGCAGCGTTGGACCCGAGGGACAGAACTATGGCTACACCTTC
>TRBJ2-2|few|TRBV10-3|TRBD1
CAIRVRGDRVNTGELFF
TGTGCCATCAGAGTACGGGGTGACAGGGTGAACACCGGGGAGCTGTTTTTT
>TRBJ2-6|-|TRBV10-2|-
CASSESGFGGANVLTF
TGCGCCAGCAGTGAGTCCGGGTTCGGTGGGGCCAACGTCCTGACTTTC
>TRBJ2-7|-|TRBV19|-
CASSMGGGRYEQYF
TGTGCCAGTAGTATGGGAGGAGGGCGATACGAGCAGTACTTC
>TRBJ1-6|once|TRBV7-2|-
CASRTRGRESPLHF
TGTGCCAGCAGAACCAGGGGACGGGAATCACCCCTCCACTTT
>TRBJ1-5|-|TRBV7-9|-
CASSLGAGSRHF
TGTGCCAGCAGCTTAGGGGCAGGGTCCAGACATTTT
>TRBJ1-2|-|TRBV28|-
CASSSSPYGYTF
TGTGCCAGCAGTTCTAGCCCCTATGGCTACACCTTC
>TRBJ2-3|-|TRBV2|TRBD2
CASSEAGSGVGADTQYF
TGTGCCAGCAGTGAAGCGGGTAGCGGGGTTGGAGCAGATACGCAGTATTTT
>TRBJ2-7|-|TRBV4-1|-
CASSRSTSDISYEQYF
TGCGCCAGCAGCCGGTCAACCTCGGACATTTCCTACGAGCAGTACTTC
>TRBJ2-7|-|TRBV11-2|-
CASSRGLSDEQYF
TGTGCCAGCAGCCGAGGACTATCGGACGAGCAGTACTTC
>TRBJ1-1|-|TRBV5-6|-
CASSFLDRSTEAFF
TGTGCCAGCAGCTTCTTAGACAGGTCCACTGAAGCTTTCTTT
>TRBJ2-3|-|TRBV19|TRBD2
CATNSGRASTDTQYF
TGTGCCACAAATAGCGGGAGGGCTAGCACAGATACGCAGTATTTT
>TRBJ1-1|-|TRBV7-3|-
CASSPGHGNTEAFF
TGTGCCAGCAGCCCCGGACACGGGAACACTGAAGCTTTCTTT
>TRBJ2-1|-|TRBV10-3|TRBD1
CAIRRTGRGHNEQFF
TGTGCCATCCGGAGGACAGGAAGGGGTCACAATGAGCAGTTCTTC
>TRBJ2-7|-|TRBV29-1|TRBD1
CSATRDRGRGEQYF
TGCAGCGCCACCCGGGACAGGGGGCGTGGCGAGCAGTACTTC
>TRBJ1-4|-|TRBV9|TRBD1
CASSSPRSWTGDEKLFF
TGTGCCAGCAGCTCACCTCGTTCATGGACAGGGGACGAAAAACTGTTTTTT
>TRBJ2-2|-|TRBV28|-
CASRQGSVGFSGELFF
TGTGCCAGCAGACAGGGTAGCGTGGGATTCTCCGGGGAGCTGTTTTTT
>TRBJ1-3|few|TRBV6-1|-
CASRGSYTIYF
TGTGCCAGCAGGGGCAGCTACACCATATATTTT
>TRBJ2-7|-|TRBV4-2|-
CASSQKDGTLYEQYF
TGTGCCAGCAGCCAAAAGGACGGGACTCTCTACGAGCAGTACTTC
>TRBJ2-1|-|TRBV11-3|-
CASSLGAPDRKNEQFF
TGTGCCAGCAGCTTAGGGGCCCCGGACAGAAAGAATGAGCAGTTCTTC
>TRBJ2-4|-|TRBV27|TRBD2
CASSLSTSGRAGAKNIQYF
TGTGCCAGCAGTTTATCGACTAGCGGGAGGGCCGGAGCCAAAAACATTCAGTACTTC
>TRBJ2-3|-|TRBV7-8|-
CASSGAASTDTQYF
TGTGCCAGCAGCGGCGCGGCTAGCACAGATACGCAGTATTTT
>TRBJ2-3|-|TRBV6-1|-
CASSDSPVQYF
TGTGCCAGCAGTGACTCCCCTGTGCAGTATTTT